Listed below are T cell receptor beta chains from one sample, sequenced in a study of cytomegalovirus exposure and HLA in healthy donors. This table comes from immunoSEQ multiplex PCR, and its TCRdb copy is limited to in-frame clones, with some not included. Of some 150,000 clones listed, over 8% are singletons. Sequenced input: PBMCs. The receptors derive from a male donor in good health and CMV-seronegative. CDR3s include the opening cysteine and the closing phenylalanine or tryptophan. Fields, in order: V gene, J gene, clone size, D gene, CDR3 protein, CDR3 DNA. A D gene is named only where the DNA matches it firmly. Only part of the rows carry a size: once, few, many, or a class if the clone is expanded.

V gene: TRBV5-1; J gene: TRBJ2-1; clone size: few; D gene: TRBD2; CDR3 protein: CASSPYPGTSGGEAGEQFF; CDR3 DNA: TGCGCCAGCAGCCCTTACCCCGGGACTAGCGGGGGGGAGGCCGGTGAGCAGTTCTTC
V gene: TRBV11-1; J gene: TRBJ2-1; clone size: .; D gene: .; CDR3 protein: CASSRGAYNEQFF; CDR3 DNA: TGTGCCAGCTCCCGCGGTGCTTACAATGAGCAGTTCTTC
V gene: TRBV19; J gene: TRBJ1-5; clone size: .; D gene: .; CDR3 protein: CASSILGQYSNQPQHF; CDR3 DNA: TGTGCCAGTAGTATACTCGGACAGTATAGCAATCAGCCCCAGCATTTT
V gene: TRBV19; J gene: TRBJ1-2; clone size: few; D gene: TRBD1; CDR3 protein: CASSSGGGYTF; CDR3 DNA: TGTGCCAGTAGTTCAGGGGGCGGCTACACCTTC
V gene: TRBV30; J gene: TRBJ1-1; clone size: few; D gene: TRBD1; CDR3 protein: CAWGQGTNTEAFF; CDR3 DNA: TGTGCCTGGGGACAGGGCACAAACACTGAAGCTTTCTTT
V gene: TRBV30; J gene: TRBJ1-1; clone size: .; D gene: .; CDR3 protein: CAWSVWPKGLWNTEAFF; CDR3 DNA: TGTGCCTGGAGTGTTTGGCCCAAGGGGTTGTGGAACACTGAAGCTTTCTTT
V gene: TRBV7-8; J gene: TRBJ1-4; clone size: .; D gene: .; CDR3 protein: CASSLVETNEKLFF; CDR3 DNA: TGTGCCAGCAGCTTAGTAGAAACTAATGAAAAACTGTTTTTT
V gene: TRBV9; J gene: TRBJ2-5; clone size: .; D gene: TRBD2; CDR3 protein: CASSARGGAGVQKIQETQYF; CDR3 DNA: TGTGCCAGCAGCGCTCGGGGGGGAGCGGGAGTGCAGAAGATCCAAGAGACCCAGTACTTC
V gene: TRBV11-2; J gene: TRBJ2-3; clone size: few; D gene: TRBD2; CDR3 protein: CAVAGVSTDTQYF; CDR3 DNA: TGTGCAGTAGCGGGAGTAAGCACAGATACGCAGTATTTT
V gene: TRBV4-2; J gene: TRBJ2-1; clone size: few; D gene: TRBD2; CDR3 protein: CASSQDPTLAVEQFF; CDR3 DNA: TGTGCCAGCAGCCAAGATCCAACGCTAGCGGTTGAGCAGTTCTTC
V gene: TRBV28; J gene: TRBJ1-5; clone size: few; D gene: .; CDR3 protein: CASSFPGVSNQPQHF; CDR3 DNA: TGTGCCAGCAGTTTCCCAGGCGTTAGCAATCAGCCCCAGCATTTT
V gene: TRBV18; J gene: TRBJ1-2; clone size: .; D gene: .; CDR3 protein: CASSPPAGGNYGYTF; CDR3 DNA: TGTGCCAGCTCACCACCCGCAGGAGGCAACTATGGCTACACCTTC